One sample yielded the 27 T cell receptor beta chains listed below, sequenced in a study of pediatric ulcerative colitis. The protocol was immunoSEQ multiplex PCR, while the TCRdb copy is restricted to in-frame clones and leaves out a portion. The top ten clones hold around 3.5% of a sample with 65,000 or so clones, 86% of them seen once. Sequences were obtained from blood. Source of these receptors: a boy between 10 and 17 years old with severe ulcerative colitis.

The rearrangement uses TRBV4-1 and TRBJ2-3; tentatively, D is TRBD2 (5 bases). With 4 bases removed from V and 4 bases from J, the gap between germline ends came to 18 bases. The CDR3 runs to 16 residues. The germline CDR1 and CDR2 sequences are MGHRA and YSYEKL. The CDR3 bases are TGCGCCAGCAGCCCCCTATCGTCCTCGGGGTCAGATACGCAGTATTTT. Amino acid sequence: CASSPLSSSGSDTQYF.

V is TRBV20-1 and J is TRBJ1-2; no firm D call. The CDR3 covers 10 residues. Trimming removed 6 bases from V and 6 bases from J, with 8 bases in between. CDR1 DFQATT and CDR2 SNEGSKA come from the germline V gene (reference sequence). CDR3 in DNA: TGCAGTGCGCCCGGGGATGGCTACACCTTC. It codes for CSAPGDGYTF.

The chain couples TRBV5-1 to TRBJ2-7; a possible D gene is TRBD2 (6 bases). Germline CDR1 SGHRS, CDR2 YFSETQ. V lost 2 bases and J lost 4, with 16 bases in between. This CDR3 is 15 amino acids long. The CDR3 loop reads CASSLTGDGAYEQYF. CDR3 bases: TGCGCCAGCAGCTTAACGGGAGACGGGGCTTACGAGCAGTACTTC. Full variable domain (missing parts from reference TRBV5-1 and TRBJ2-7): KAGVTQTPRYLIKTRGQQVTLSCSPISGHRSVSWYQQTPGQGLQFLFEYFSETQRNKGNFPGRFSGRQFSNSRSEMNVSTLELGDSALYLCASSLTGDGAYEQYFGPGTRLTVT.

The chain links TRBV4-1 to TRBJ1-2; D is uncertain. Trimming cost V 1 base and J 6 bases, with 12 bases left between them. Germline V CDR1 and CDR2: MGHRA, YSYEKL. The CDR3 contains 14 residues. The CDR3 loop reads CASSQVMGSDGYTF. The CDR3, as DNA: TGCGCCAGCAGCCAAGTTATGGGGAGCGATGGCTACACCTTC.

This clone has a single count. The CDR3 region is CASSLGAEIIKDTQYF. CDR3 sequence (DNA): TGTGCCAGCAGCCTGGGGGCTGAAATCATTAAAGATACGCAGTATTTT. V and J are TRBV5-4 and TRBJ2-3; D perhaps matches TRBD1 (6 bases). The CDR3 totals 16 residues. The V end was cut by 4 bases, the J end by 5 bases, with 20 bases between. CDR1 SGHNT and CDR2 YYREEE come from the germline V gene (reference sequence).

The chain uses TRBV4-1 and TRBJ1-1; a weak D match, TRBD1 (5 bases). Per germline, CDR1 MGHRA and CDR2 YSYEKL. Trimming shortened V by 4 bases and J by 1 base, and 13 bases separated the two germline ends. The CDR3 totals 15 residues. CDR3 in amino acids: CASSPGTVTNTEAFF. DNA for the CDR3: TGCGCCAGCAGCCCAGGGACCGTTACGAACACTGAAGCTTTCTTT.

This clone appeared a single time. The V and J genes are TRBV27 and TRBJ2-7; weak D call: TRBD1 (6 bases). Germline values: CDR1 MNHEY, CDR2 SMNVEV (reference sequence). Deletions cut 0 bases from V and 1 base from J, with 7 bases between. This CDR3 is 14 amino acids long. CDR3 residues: CASSLSGHSYEQYF. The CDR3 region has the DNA TGTGCCAGCAGTTTATCGGGACATTCCTACGAGCAGTACTTC.

In DNA form, the CDR3 reads TGTGCCAGCAGCCATAAGCGGGCGCATACCTTATACGAGCAGTACTTC. Encoded protein: CASSHKRAHTLYEQYF. V is TRBV14 and J is TRBJ2-7, with a weak D call TRBD2 (6 bases). CDR1 and CDR2 (germline): SGHDN, FVKESK. CDR3 length: 16 residues. The ends were cut back, 3 bases at V and 4 bases at J, with 19 bases in the middle.

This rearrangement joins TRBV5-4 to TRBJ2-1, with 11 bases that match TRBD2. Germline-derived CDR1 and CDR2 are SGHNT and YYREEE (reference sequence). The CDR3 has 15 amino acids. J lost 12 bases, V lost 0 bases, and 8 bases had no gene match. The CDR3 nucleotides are TGTGCCAGCAGCTTGGACACTAGCGGGAGTTGGGGGCAGTTCTTC. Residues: CASSLDTSGSWGQFF.

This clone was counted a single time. As DNA, the CDR3 is TGTGCCAGCAGTCATGGAGTCTCTGGAAACACCATATATTTT. It specifies CASSHGVSGNTIYF. This chain uses TRBV6-6 with TRBJ1-3; D remains ambiguous. Germline V gene data show CDR1 as MNHNY and CDR2 as SVGAGI (reference sequence). This CDR3 comprises 14 residues. V lost 5 bases to trimming and J lost 0 bases, with 8 bases between them.

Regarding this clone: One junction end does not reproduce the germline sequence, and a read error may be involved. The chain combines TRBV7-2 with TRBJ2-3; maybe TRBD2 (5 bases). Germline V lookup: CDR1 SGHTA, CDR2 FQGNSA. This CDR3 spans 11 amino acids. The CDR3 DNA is TGTGCCAGCAGCTTGAAGGAGGTTACCCATTTT. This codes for CASSLKEVTHF.

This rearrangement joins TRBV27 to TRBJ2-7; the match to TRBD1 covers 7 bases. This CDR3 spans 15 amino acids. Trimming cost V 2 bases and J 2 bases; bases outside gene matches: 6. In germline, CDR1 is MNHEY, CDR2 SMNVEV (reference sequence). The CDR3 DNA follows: TGTGCCAGCAGTTTAGGGACAGATGAAACCTACGAGCAGTACTTC. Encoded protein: CASSLGTDETYEQYF.

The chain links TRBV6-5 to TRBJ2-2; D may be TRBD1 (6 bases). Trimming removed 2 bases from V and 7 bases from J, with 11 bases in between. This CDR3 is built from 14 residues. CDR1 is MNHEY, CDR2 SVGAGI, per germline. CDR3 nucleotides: TGTGCCAGCAGTTACAACAGGGCTGTCGGGGAGCTGTTTTTT. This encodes CASSYNRAVGELFF.

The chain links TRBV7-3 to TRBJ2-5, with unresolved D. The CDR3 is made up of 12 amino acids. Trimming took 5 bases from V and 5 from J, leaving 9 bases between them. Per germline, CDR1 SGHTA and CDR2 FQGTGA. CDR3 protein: CASSPDRETQYF. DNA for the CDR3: TGTGCCAGCAGCCCAGATCGGGAGACCCAGTACTTC.

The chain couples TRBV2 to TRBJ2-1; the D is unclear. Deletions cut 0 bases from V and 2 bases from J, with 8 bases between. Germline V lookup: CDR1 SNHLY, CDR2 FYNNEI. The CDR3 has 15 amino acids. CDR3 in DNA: TGTGCCAGCAGTGAAGCGAGAAAGACCTACAATGAGCAGTTCTTC. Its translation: CASSEARKTYNEQFF.

The CDR3 nucleotides are TGTGCCAGCAGTCCTGTTCGTACAGGGGGGAACGAGCAGTACTTC. Protein: CASSPVRTGGNEQYF. This chain uses TRBV6-5 with TRBJ2-7, with 8 bases lining up with TRBD1. Germline assignment: CDR1 MNHEY and CDR2 SVGAGI. J gave up 5 bases and V 5 bases, and 11 bases lay outside the gene matches. CDR3 length equals 15 residues.

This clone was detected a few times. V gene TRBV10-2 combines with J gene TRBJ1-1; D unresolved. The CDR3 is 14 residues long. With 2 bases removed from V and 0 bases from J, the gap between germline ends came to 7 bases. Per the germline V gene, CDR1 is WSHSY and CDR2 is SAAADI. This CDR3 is CASSETIMNTEAFF. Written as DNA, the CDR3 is TGCGCCAGCAGTGAGACCATAATGAACACTGAAGCTTTCTTT.

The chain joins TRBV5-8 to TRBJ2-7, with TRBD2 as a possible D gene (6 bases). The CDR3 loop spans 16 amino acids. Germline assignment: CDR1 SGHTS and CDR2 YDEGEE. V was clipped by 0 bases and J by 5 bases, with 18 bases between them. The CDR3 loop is CASSLGVTRNLHEQYF. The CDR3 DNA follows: TGTGCCAGCAGCTTGGGGGTGACTAGAAACCTACACGAGCAGTACTTC.

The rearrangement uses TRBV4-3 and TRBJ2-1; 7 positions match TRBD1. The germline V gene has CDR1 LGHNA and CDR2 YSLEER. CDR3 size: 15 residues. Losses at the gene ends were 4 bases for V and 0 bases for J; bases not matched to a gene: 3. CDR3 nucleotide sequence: TGCGCCAGCAGCCCGGACAGGAGCTCCTACAATGAGCAGTTCTTC. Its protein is CASSPDRSSYNEQFF.

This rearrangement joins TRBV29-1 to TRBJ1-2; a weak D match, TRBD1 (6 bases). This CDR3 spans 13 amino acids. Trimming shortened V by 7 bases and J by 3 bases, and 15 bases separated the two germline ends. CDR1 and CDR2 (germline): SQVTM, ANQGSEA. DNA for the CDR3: TGCAGCGCAACCGCGACAGGAGACTATGGCTACACCTTC. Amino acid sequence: CSATATGDYGYTF.

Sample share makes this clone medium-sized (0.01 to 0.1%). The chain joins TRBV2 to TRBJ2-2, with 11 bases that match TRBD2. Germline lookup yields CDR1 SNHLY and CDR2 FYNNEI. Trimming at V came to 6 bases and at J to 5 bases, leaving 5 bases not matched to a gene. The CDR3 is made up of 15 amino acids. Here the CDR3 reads CASRTGTSGTGELFF. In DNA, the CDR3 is TGTGCCAGCAGAACCGGGACTAGCGGTACCGGGGAGCTGTTTTTT.

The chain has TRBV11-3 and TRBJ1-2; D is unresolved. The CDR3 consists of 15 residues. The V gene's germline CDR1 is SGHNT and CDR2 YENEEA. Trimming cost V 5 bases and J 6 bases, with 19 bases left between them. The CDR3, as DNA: TGTGCCAGCAGCCAGACGGAAAGAGCAATCAATGGCTACACCTTC. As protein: CASSQTERAINGYTF.

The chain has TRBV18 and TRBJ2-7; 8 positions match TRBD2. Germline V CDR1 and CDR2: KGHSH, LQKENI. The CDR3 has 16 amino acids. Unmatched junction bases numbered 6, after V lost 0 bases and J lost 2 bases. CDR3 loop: CASSPPAGGRTYEQYF. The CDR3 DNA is TGTGCCAGCTCACCACCGGCTGGCGGGAGGACCTACGAGCAGTACTTC.

CDR3: CASSDGLAGIYEQYF. In DNA, the CDR3 is TGTGCCAGCAGTGACGGTCTAGCGGGAATCTACGAGCAGTACTTC. The chain links TRBV6-1 to TRBJ2-7, with 9 bases identical to TRBD2. Germline CDR1 is MNHNS and CDR2 is SASEGT. The V gene end was trimmed by 3 bases and the J gene end by 3 bases; junction bases not matched to a gene: 6. The length of the CDR3 is 15 residues.

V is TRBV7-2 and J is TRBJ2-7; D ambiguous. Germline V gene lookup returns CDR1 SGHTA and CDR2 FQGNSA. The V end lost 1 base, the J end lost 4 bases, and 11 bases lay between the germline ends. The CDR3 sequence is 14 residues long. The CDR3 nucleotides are TGTGCCAGCAGCTTAGGAGCGCCACCTTACGAGCAGTACTTC. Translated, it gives CASSLGAPPYEQYF. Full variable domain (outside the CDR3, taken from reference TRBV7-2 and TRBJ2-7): GAGVSQSPSNKVTEKGKDVELRCDPISGHTALYWYRQSLGQGLEFLIYFQGNSAPDKSGLPSDRFSAERTGGSVSTLTIQRTQQEDSAVYLCASSLGAPPYEQYFGPGTRLTVT.

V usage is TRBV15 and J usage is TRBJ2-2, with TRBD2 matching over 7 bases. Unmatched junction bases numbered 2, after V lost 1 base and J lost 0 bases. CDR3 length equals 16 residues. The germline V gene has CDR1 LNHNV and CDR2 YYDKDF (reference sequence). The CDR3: CATSRVSGSNTGELFF. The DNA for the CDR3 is TGTGCCACCAGCAGAGTTAGCGGGTCGAACACCGGGGAGCTGTTTTTT.

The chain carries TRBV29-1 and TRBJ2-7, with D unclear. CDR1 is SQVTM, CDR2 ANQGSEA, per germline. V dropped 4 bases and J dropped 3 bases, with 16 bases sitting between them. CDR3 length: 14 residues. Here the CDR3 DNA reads TGCAGCGTTGGAGACTCCCGATTCTACTACGAGCAGTACTTC. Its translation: CSVGDSRFYYEQYF.